The sequence of this T cell receptor beta chain was determined in a study of shared clonotypes between healthy human individuals. The CDR3 consists of 17 residues. Germline V gives CDR1 LGHNT, CDR2 FRNRAP. V dropped 0 bases and J dropped 3; count of bases not matched to a gene: 8. Libraries were prepared by immunoSEQ multiplex PCR; TCRdb keeps only in-frame clonotypes and omits some of them. The sample includes roughly 2 million clones, 95% of them seen just once. Sample: naive CD4+ T cells sorted from blood. Specified subset: CD45RA+ positively selected. This clonotype was obtained from a man between 18 and 29 years old in good health. V gene TRBV12-5 combines with J gene TRBJ1-5; 7 positions match TRBD1. The CDR3 spells CASGLVQGTSDNQPQHF. DNA for the CDR3: TGTGCTAGTGGTTTGGTACAGGGGACCTCCGACAATCAGCCCCAGCATTTT.